The 10 T cell receptor beta chains given below trace back to one sample, sequenced in a study of shared clonotypes between healthy human individuals. Sequencing used immunoSEQ multiplex PCR; TCRdb keeps in-frame clones, though not all of them. The sample records a few million clones, roughly 93% being singletons. CD45RO-negative, CCR7-selected cells formed the naive CD8 fraction, which excluded terminally differentiated effector memory CD45RA+ cells. Input material: naive CD8+ T cells from PBMCs. Receptors originate from a man younger than 35 in good health. Some clones in this sample may be carry-over from other donors' samples.

The rearrangement joins TRBV11-2 to TRBJ2-1; D not certain. The CDR3 is 13 amino acids. Germline CDR1 reads SGHAT; CDR2 reads FQNNGV. With 5 bases removed from V and 4 bases from J, the gap between germline ends came to 9 bases. CDR3 coding DNA: TGTGCCAGCAGCCCTACTAAGTACAATGAGCAGTTCTTC. It translates to CASSPTKYNEQFF. The variable domain in full, completed from reference TRBV11-2 and TRBJ2-1, reads EAGVAQSPRYKIIEKRQSVAFWCNPISGHATLYWYQQILGQGPKLLIQFQNNGVVDDSQLPKDRFSAERLKGVDSTLKIQPAKLEDSAVYLCASSPTKYNEQFFGPGTRLTVL.

This clone was seen once. This chain connects TRBV7-8 to TRBJ2-3, with a tentative D call TRBD2 (6 bases). V shed 5 bases and J shed 2 bases, with 17 bases lying between them. The germline gives CDR1 SGHVS, CDR2 FQNEAQ. This CDR3 comprises 16 residues. DNA for the CDR3: TGTGCCAGCAGCCCGAACGGGGGACTCAACACAGATACGCAGTATTTT. Protein: CASSPNGGLNTDTQYF.

This sequence joins TRBV9 and TRBJ2-2; a weak D match, TRBD1 (6 bases). The CDR3 has 17 amino acids. Germline CDR1 is SGDLS and CDR2 is YYNGEE. Trimming stripped 3 bases from V and 3 bases from J, with 18 bases between. CDR3 protein: CASSARQVLYDTGELFF. The CDR3 DNA is TGTGCCAGCAGCGCTCGACAGGTTTTGTATGACACCGGGGAGCTGTTTTTT.

The chain couples TRBV6-1 to TRBJ2-1; D remains ambiguous. Germline values: CDR1 MNHNS, CDR2 SASEGT. V lost 3 bases, J lost 0 bases, and 6 bases lay in between. The CDR3 has 14 amino acids. CDR3 protein: CASSERISYNEQFF. The CDR3, as DNA: TGTGCCAGCAGTGAGAGGATCTCCTACAATGAGCAGTTCTTC.

This chain's CDR3 is CASSPGTGGHYEQYF. The CDR3 nucleotides read TGTGCCAGCAGCCCCGGGACAGGGGGCCACTACGAGCAGTACTTC. V gene TRBV7-9 combines with J gene TRBJ2-7; 12 bases map to TRBD1. The length of the CDR3 is 15 residues. Looked up from germline, CDR1 is SEHNR and CDR2 is FQNEAQ (reference sequence). J gave up 3 bases and V 5 bases, and 5 bases lay outside the gene matches.

V usage is TRBV7-9 and J usage is TRBJ2-5; D is possibly TRBD1 (6 bases). Germline V gives CDR1 SEHNR, CDR2 FQNEAQ (reference sequence). The length of the CDR3 is 14 residues. V lost 4 bases and J 5 bases, leaving 14 bases between the germline ends. CDR3 amino acids: CASSSRTAWETQYF. CDR3 coding DNA: TGTGCCAGCAGCTCCCGGACAGCCTGGGAGACCCAGTACTTC.

The chain is built from TRBV5-6 and TRBJ2-1; 10 bases map to TRBD2. CDR3 length: 17 residues. V lost 2 bases to trimming and J lost 8 bases; unmatched junction nucleotides: 13. Germline V gene sequence: CDR1 SGHDT, CDR2 YYEEEE. The CDR3 nucleotides are TGTGCCAGCAGCTTCGCTCTCCCTAGCGGGAGACGTGATGAGCAGTTCTTC. Its translation: CASSFALPSGRRDEQFF.

The chain joins TRBV21-1 to TRBJ2-2; the table names TRBD2, a call not compared with the DNA. TRBV21-1 has pseudogene status. The CDR3 length is 16 residues. CDR3 loop: CASSQTSGWIRGELFF. DNA of the CDR3: TGTGCCAGCAGTCAGACTAGCGGGTGGATCCGCGGGGAGCTGTTTTTT.

The CDR3 protein is CASSWTRTGGYGYTF. CDR3 sequence (DNA): TGTGCCAGCAGTTGGACTCGGACAGGGGGGTATGGCTACACCTTC. The V call is TRBV6-5, the J call TRBJ1-2; 10 positions agree with TRBD1. CDR1 is MNHEY, CDR2 SVGAGI, per germline. The ends lost 4 bases at V and 5 bases at J; junction bases unmatched: 7. This CDR3 has 15 amino acids.

The chain couples TRBV27 to TRBJ2-7; D possibly corresponds to TRBD2 (6 bases). V lost 1 base and J lost 1, with 17 bases in between. CDR3 length: 17 amino acids. CDR1 is MNHEY, CDR2 SMNVEV, per germline (reference sequence). This CDR3 is CASSLFRFGGRSYEQYF. The CDR3 bases are TGTGCCAGCAGTTTATTTAGGTTCGGGGGTAGGTCCTACGAGCAGTACTTC.